The 25 T cell receptor beta chains reported below all come from one sample, sequenced in a study of shared T cell receptors in the human thymus. Sequenced by immunoSEQ multiplex PCR; TCRdb stores in-frame clones only, minus some. This table has about 710,000 clones, over 75% appearing once. The same sample was also studied in work on human thymus T cells.

The source material was thymocytes. Receptors were obtained from a boy younger than two with a congenital heart defect.

The rearrangement links TRBV6-1 to TRBJ1-2, with a tentative D call TRBD1 (6 bases). The CDR3 totals 15 residues. V was cut by 2 bases and J by 6 bases, with 16 bases left in between. CDR1 and CDR2 (germline): MNHNS, SASEGT. The CDR3 DNA reads TGTGCCAGCAGTGAAATAGGTTCCAGGGGAGATGGCTACACCTTC. It specifies CASSEIGSRGDGYTF.

This sequence joins TRBV27 and TRBJ1-6, with 12 positions matching TRBD1. Germline CDR1 is MNHEY and CDR2 is SMNVEV (reference sequence). The V gene end was trimmed by 4 bases and the J gene end by 3 bases; junction bases not matched to a gene: 7. This CDR3 has 18 residues. The chain's CDR3 is CASSSGDRGRVYNSPLHF. The CDR3 DNA is TGTGCCAGCAGTTCAGGGGACAGGGGGCGCGTCTATAATTCACCCCTCCACTTT.

The chain employs TRBV14 and TRBJ2-1, with TRBD2 matching over 13 bases. J lost 7 bases, V lost 4 bases, and 1 base had no gene match. This CDR3 is 14 amino acids long. Germline CDR1 is SGHDN and CDR2 is FVKESK. The CDR3 nucleotides are TGTGCCAGCAGCCCGGGACTAGCGGGGAATGAGCAGTTCTTC. This translates into CASSPGLAGNEQFF.

The table lists this clone with a count of one. The chain couples TRBV14 to TRBJ2-2; possible D gene TRBD1, 5 bases. The CDR3 is 15 residues long. V was clipped by 8 bases and J by 3 bases, with 16 bases between them. The germline gives CDR1 SGHDN, CDR2 FVKESK. CDR3 amino acids: CASQNSTEHTGELFF. The CDR3 DNA reads as TGTGCCAGCCAGAACTCGACAGAACACACCGGGGAGCTGTTTTTT.

This chain joins TRBV11-2 and TRBJ1-3; D gene ambiguous. CDR3 length equals 17 residues. CDR1 is SGHAT, CDR2 FQNNGV, per germline. V was trimmed by 2 bases and J by 4 bases, leaving 18 bases between them. CDR3 nucleotides: TGTGCCAGCAGCTTAAACCCCACATCGGAGAGGGGAAACACCATATATTTT. This codes for CASSLNPTSERGNTIYF. Filled out from reference TRBV11-2 and TRBJ1-3, the complete variable domain reads EAGVAQSPRYKIIEKRQSVAFWCNPISGHATLYWYQQILGQGPKLLIQFQNNGVVDDSQLPKDRFSAERLKGVDSTLKIQPAKLEDSAVYLCASSLNPTSERGNTIYFGEGSWLTVV.

The CDR3 sequence: CASLKGAIAKNIQYF. In DNA form, the CDR3 reads TGTGCCAGTCTTAAAGGGGCCATAGCCAAAAACATTCAGTACTTC. This rearrangement joins TRBV28 to TRBJ2-4; weak D call: TRBD1 (5 bases). V was pared by 9 bases and J by 0 bases, with 15 bases between. The CDR3 spans 15 residues. CDR1 is MDHEN and CDR2 is SYDVKM in the germline V gene.

CDR3 region: CASSSGLGTDTQYF. The CDR3 DNA reads as TGTGCCAGCAGTTCGGGACTAGGGACAGATACGCAGTATTTT. The rearrangement joins TRBV28 to TRBJ2-3, with 8 bases lining up with TRBD2. The CDR3 contains 14 residues. Trimming cost V 4 bases and J 3 bases; bases outside gene matches: 3. Germline V gene lookup returns CDR1 MDHEN and CDR2 SYDVKM.

The gene calls are TRBV15 and TRBJ2-1; TRBD2 is a possible D gene (5 bases). V gave up 6 bases and J gave up 5 bases, with 11 bases separating them. Germline-derived CDR1 and CDR2 are LNHNV and YYDKDF (reference sequence). CDR3 length: 13 amino acids. CDR3: CATRFRGNNEQFF. The DNA for the CDR3 is TGTGCCACCAGATTTCGGGGTAACAATGAGCAGTTCTTC.

The chain combines TRBV29-1 with TRBJ1-2; a possible D gene is TRBD1 (6 bases). The CDR3 covers 12 residues. The V and J ends lost 3 bases and 3 bases respectively, with 8 bases between them. Germline V gene sequence: CDR1 SQVTM, CDR2 ANQGSEA. The CDR3 is CSVDRGHYGYTF. The DNA of the CDR3 is TGCAGCGTTGACAGGGGCCACTATGGCTACACCTTC.

In this sample, this clone turned up a few times. The rearrangement uses TRBV12-5 and TRBJ1-5; D remains unclear. The CDR3 runs to 12 residues. V gave up 8 bases and J gave up 4 bases, with 9 bases separating them. Germline-derived CDR1 and CDR2 are LGHNT and FRNRAP. The CDR3 protein is CASSEKNQPQHF. The CDR3 nucleotides are TGTGCTAGTAGTGAGAAGAATCAGCCCCAGCATTTT.

This clone was seen only a few times. The chain employs TRBV6-1 and TRBJ2-2, with a possible D match to TRBD1 (7 bases). The ends were cut back, 2 bases at V and 7 bases at J, with 23 bases in the middle. This CDR3 is 18 amino acids long. Germline CDR1 MNHNS, CDR2 SASEGT. The CDR3 loop reads CASSERSFWQGGIGELFF. The CDR3 nucleotides are TGTGCCAGCAGTGAACGAAGTTTTTGGCAGGGGGGCATCGGGGAGCTGTTTTTT.

The J gene is TRBJ1-1, the V gene TRBV11-2, with D possibly matching TRBD1 (6 bases). Trimming removed 5 bases at V and 4 bases at J, with 11 bases between. Germline V gene lookup returns CDR1 SGHAT and CDR2 FQNNGV. This CDR3 region has 13 residues. CDR3 loop: CASSLRGSTEAFF. DNA for the CDR3: TGTGCCAGCAGCCTCAGGGGTAGCACTGAAGCTTTCTTT.

The chain joins TRBV11-2 to TRBJ2-5, with 7 bases fitting TRBD2. The CDR3 runs 14 residues. The J segment lost 5 bases and the V segment lost 6 bases, leaving 9 bases of the junction unmatched. The V gene's germline CDR1 is SGHAT and CDR2 FQNNGV. DNA of the CDR3: TGTGCCAGCAGATACGGGGGGTCCACCGAGACCCAGTACTTC. Protein sequence: CASRYGGSTETQYF.

The chain joins TRBV14 to TRBJ2-3; tentative D call: TRBD1 (6 bases). With 4 bases removed from V and 4 bases from J, the gap between germline ends came to 18 bases. Germline lookup yields CDR1 SGHDN and CDR2 FVKESK. CDR3 length: 16 amino acids. CDR3 nucleotide sequence: TGTGCCAGCAGCCTCCGGCAGGGGCCCCCCCCAGATACGCAGTATTTT. The encoded protein is CASSLRQGPPPDTQYF.

V usage is TRBV30 and J usage is TRBJ2-7; TRBD1 matches 7 bases. Germline-derived CDR1 and CDR2 are GTSNPN and SVGIG (reference sequence). The CDR3 runs 11 residues. The trim removed 7 bases at V and 4 bases at J, leaving 4 bases unmatched. Written as DNA, the CDR3 is TGTGCCTATAGGGGGCCGTACGAGCAGTACTTC. Translated, it gives CAYRGPYEQYF.

The chain links TRBV6-4 to TRBJ2-5; D perhaps matches TRBD1 (6 bases). The J call is doubtful: the DNA matches TRBJ2-7 better. In germline, CDR1 is MRHNA, CDR2 SNTAGT. There are 12 residues in the CDR3. As DNA, the CDR3 is TGTGCCAGCACTGGGGACACCTACGAGCAGTACTTC. Its translation is CASTGDTYEQYF.

The chain links TRBV19 to TRBJ1-6; D not resolved. This CDR3 is 17 amino acids long. With 5 bases removed from V and 0 bases from J, the gap between germline ends came to 14 bases. Per germline, CDR1 LNHDA and CDR2 SQIVND (reference sequence). As DNA, the CDR3 is TGTGCCAGTAGTCCTCGCAGGTTTAGCTCCTATAATTCACCCCTCCACTTT. Its translation is CASSPRRFSSYNSPLHF.

The gene calls are TRBV27 and TRBJ1-2, with 7 bases fitting TRBD1. CDR1 and CDR2 from the germline V gene are MNHEY and SMNVEV (reference sequence). J gave up 1 base and V 5 bases, and 19 bases lay outside the gene matches. The length of the CDR3 is 19 residues. The CDR3 sequence: CASSHHPTGPPQLNYGYTF. Written as DNA, the CDR3 is TGTGCCAGCAGTCACCACCCGACAGGGCCCCCCCAGCTTAACTATGGCTACACCTTC.

The gene calls are TRBV18 and TRBJ2-7, with 8 bases that match TRBD2. This CDR3 comprises 14 residues. Trimming cost V 4 bases and J 3 bases; bases outside gene matches: 5. Germline loops: CDR1 KGHSH, CDR2 LQKENI. The CDR3 sequence: CASSQAAGVYEQYF. Here the CDR3 DNA reads TGTGCCAGCTCACAGGCAGCGGGAGTCTACGAGCAGTACTTC.

The J gene is TRBJ2-3, the V gene TRBV10-2; 10 nucleotides align to TRBD2. V was pared by 4 bases and J by 2 bases, with 3 bases of the junction left unmatched. This CDR3 is 15 amino acids long. The germline CDR1 and CDR2 sequences are WSHSY and SAAADI. The CDR3, as DNA: TGCGCCAGCAGTGTTACTAGCGGGAACACAGATACGCAGTATTTT. As protein: CASSVTSGNTDTQYF.

The chain joins TRBV13 to TRBJ1-1, with 9 nucleotides matching TRBD1. With 4 bases clipped from V and 1 base from J, the junction kept 19 bases outside the gene matches. Germline CDR1 PRHDT, CDR2 FYEKMQ (reference sequence). The CDR3 is 20 amino acids. CDR3 sequence: CASSSSQGARELSANTEAFF. The CDR3 DNA reads TGTGCCAGCAGCTCTTCACAGGGGGCGCGGGAACTATCCGCGAACACTGAAGCTTTCTTT.

The rearrangement joins TRBV29-1 to TRBJ1-2; 9 bases align to TRBD1. The V segment lost 3 bases and the J segment 5 bases; nucleotides outside the gene matches: 10. The V gene's germline CDR1 is SQVTM and CDR2 ANQGSEA. CDR3 length: 15 residues. CDR3 amino acids: CSVDMAQGAQYGYTF. As DNA, the CDR3 is TGCAGCGTTGACATGGCACAGGGGGCTCAGTATGGCTACACCTTC.

The V and J genes are TRBV5-6 and TRBJ1-2; D ambiguous. CDR1 is SGHDT and CDR2 is YYEEEE in the germline V gene. The V end lost 5 bases, the J end lost 0 bases, and 14 bases lay between the germline ends. The CDR3 extends over 15 amino acids. CDR3 in amino acids: CASSWTREANYGYTF. The CDR3 bases are TGTGCCAGCAGTTGGACGAGGGAGGCTAACTATGGCTACACCTTC.

The rearrangement links TRBV19 to TRBJ1-2; possibly TRBD1 for D (6 bases). Deletions cut 4 bases from V and 3 bases from J, with 18 bases between. Germline V CDR1 and CDR2: LNHDA, SQIVND (reference sequence). The CDR3 sequence is 16 residues long. The CDR3 spells CASSSRRAGAYYGYTF. The CDR3 DNA reads as TGTGCCAGTAGTAGTCGTCGTGCAGGGGCCTACTATGGCTACACCTTC. The whole variable domain, remainder taken from reference TRBV19 and TRBJ1-2, is DGGITQSPKYLFRKEGQNVTLSCEQNLNHDAMYWYRQDPGQGLRLIYYSQIVNDFQKGDIAEGYSVSREKKESFPLTVTSAQKNPTAFYLCASSSRRAGAYYGYTFGSGTRLTVV.

This clone was picked up a small number of times. The chain combines TRBV28 with TRBJ1-3, with 12 bases identical to TRBD1. With V trimmed by 10 bases and J by 4 bases, 8 bases remained unmatched. Looked up from germline, CDR1 is MDHEN and CDR2 is SYDVKM. The CDR3 is 15 amino acids. In DNA form, the CDR3 reads TGTGCCACCCAGGGGACAGGGGGCGAGGGAAACACCATATATTTT. Protein sequence: CATQGTGGEGNTIYF.